The following is a T cell receptor (beta chain) sequence with its context. This CDR3 is 11 amino acids long. The germline CDR1 and CDR2 sequences are LNHDA and SQIVND (reference sequence). Trimming cost V 4 bases and J 6 bases, with 6 bases left between them. This specimen belongs to a study of PD-L1 blockade in urothelial cancer. Described time point: pretreatment peripheral blood. The method was immunoSEQ multiplex PCR; TCRdb's version includes in-frame clones alone and lacks a portion of them. The sample lists about 52,000 clones; approximately 88% were seen once. The TCR was taken from a man aged 45-60 years with urothelial cancer. Sequenced here: PBMCs, sampled around atezolizumab (anti-PD-L1) treatment. V gene TRBV19 combines with J gene TRBJ1-2; D is unresolved. The CDR3 loop reads CASSTGHGYTF. CDR3 DNA sequence: TGTGCCAGTAGTACTGGGCATGGCTACACCTTC.